What follows are 25 T cell receptor beta chains derived from one specimen sequenced in a study of blood T cell repertoires in COVID-19. Using immunoSEQ multiplex PCR, the repertoire was profiled, and TCRdb retains in-frame clones only, with some absent. The table shows some 360,000 clones, with about 92% occurring only once. Sample: peripheral blood. These receptors originate from a woman in her sixties or seventies with COVID-19, enrolled during active disease.

This clone was detected once. The V gene is TRBV6-5, the J gene TRBJ1-1; a weak D match, TRBD1 (5 bases). The V and J ends lost 0 bases and 4 bases respectively, with 9 bases between them. Germline V lookup: CDR1 MNHEY, CDR2 SVGAGI. The CDR3 has 14 residues. The CDR3 region is CASSYSKGITEAFF. The CDR3 DNA is TGTGCCAGCAGTTACTCGAAGGGGATCACTGAAGCTTTCTTT.

J is TRBJ2-4 and V is TRBV12-3 or TRBV12-4, with TRBD1 as a possible D gene (6 bases). The ends were cut back, 5 bases at V and 7 bases at J, with 12 bases in the middle. There are 13 residues in the CDR3. CDR3 coding DNA: TGTGCCAGCAGTCCCGGGACAACGAACATTCAGTACTTC. Protein product: CASSPGTTNIQYF.

This chain connects TRBV28 to TRBJ1-3; 7 bases are a match to TRBD1. From germline, CDR1 is MDHEN and CDR2 SYDVKM. CDR3 size: 14 residues. V lost 6 bases, J lost 1 base, and 3 bases stayed unmatched. The DNA for the CDR3 is TGTGCCAGCAGCGGGACAGATTCTGGAAACACCATATATTTT. Protein sequence: CASSGTDSGNTIYF.

The chain employs TRBV27 and TRBJ1-6; 9 bases line up with TRBD1. The CDR3 spans 15 residues. The ends lost 6 bases at V and 6 bases at J; junction bases unmatched: 6. Germline V gene data show CDR1 as MNHEY and CDR2 as SMNVEV (reference sequence). CDR3 nucleotide sequence: TGTGCCAGCAGGGGACAGGGATGGTTTAATTCACCCCTCCACTTT. Its translation: CASRGQGWFNSPLHF.

The chain carries TRBV19 and TRBJ1-2; D unclear. Germline V lookup: CDR1 LNHDA, CDR2 SQIVND (reference sequence). The V end was cut by 3 bases, the J end by 1 base, with 6 bases between. This CDR3 has 13 residues. The CDR3 DNA reads TGTGCCAGTAGTATGGAGGGTAACTATGGCTACACCTTC. This encodes CASSMEGNYGYTF.

This sequence joins TRBV30 and TRBJ1-4; TRBD1 matches 10 bases. V gave up 3 bases and J gave up 8 bases; unmatched junction bases: 6. CDR1 is GTSNPN, CDR2 SVGIG, per germline (reference sequence). The CDR3 is 14 residues long. In DNA form, the CDR3 reads TGTGCCTGGAGGAGTGGGACAGGGGTCGAAAAACTGTTTTTT. This gives the protein CAWRSGTGVEKLFF.

As DNA, the CDR3 is TGTGCCAGCAGCGTAGTGGTCGGGGGGGCAGATGAGCAGTTCTTC. Its protein product is CASSVVVGGADEQFF. J is TRBJ2-1 and V is TRBV9; 8 positions agree with TRBD2. The CDR3 totals 15 residues. V shed 0 bases and J 8 bases; nucleotides not matched to a gene: 7. Germline CDR1 SGDLS, CDR2 YYNGEE.

The count of this clone is one. The V call is TRBV19, the J call TRBJ1-6, with TRBD1 identical over 8 bases. The V segment lost 6 bases and the J segment 0 bases; nucleotides outside the gene matches: 13. CDR3 length: 19 amino acids. The V gene's germline CDR1 is LNHDA and CDR2 SQIVND (reference sequence). Here the CDR3 DNA reads TGTGCCAGTAGCCGATCGACAGGGGAGGTTGCCTCCTATAATTCACCCCTCCACTTT. This gives the protein CASSRSTGEVASYNSPLHF.

This rearrangement joins TRBV4-1 to TRBJ1-1, with a possible D match to TRBD1 (5 bases). This CDR3 spans 14 amino acids. Germline CDR1 reads MGHRA; CDR2 reads YSYEKL. V was clipped by 4 bases and J by 4 bases, with 13 bases between them. The CDR3 loop is CASSPPDQGTEAFF. CDR3 DNA sequence: TGCGCCAGCAGCCCCCCGGACCAGGGCACTGAAGCTTTCTTT.

This sequence joins TRBV10-3 and TRBJ2-7, with a weak D call TRBD1 (6 bases). The V and J ends lost 8 bases and 4 bases respectively, with 12 bases between them. The CDR3 has 12 amino acids. Germline V gene sequence: CDR1 ENHRY, CDR2 SYGVKD. The CDR3 spells CAIRDTLYEQYF. Written as DNA, the CDR3 is TGTGCCATCCGGGACACTCTTTACGAGCAGTACTTC.

V is TRBV2 and J is TRBJ1-5; 11 bases align to TRBD1. The CDR3 has 16 amino acids. The V segment lost 0 bases and the J segment 10 bases; nucleotides outside the gene matches: 8. Germline CDR1 and CDR2: SNHLY and FYNNEI. CDR3: CASSEARTGGPPPQHF. For the CDR3, the DNA is TGTGCCAGCAGTGAAGCGAGGACAGGGGGCCCCCCTCCCCAGCATTTT.

CDR3 loop: CASSYSKLAGHGELFF. In DNA, the CDR3 is TGTGCCAGCAGTTACTCTAAACTAGCGGGGCACGGGGAGCTGTTTTTT. The rearrangement joins TRBV6-5 to TRBJ2-2; TRBD2 matches 10 bases. The germline CDR1 and CDR2 sequences are MNHEY and SVGAGI. V lost 0 bases and J lost 7; bases outside the gene matches: 5. The CDR3 has 16 amino acids.

The gene calls are TRBV4-2 and TRBJ2-1, with D possibly matching TRBD1 (6 bases). The ends were cut back, 2 bases at V and 0 bases at J, with 11 bases in the middle. The germline V gene has CDR1 LGHNA and CDR2 YNFKEQ. The length of the CDR3 is 16 residues. CDR3 sequence reads: CASSQPDRSSYNEQFF. The CDR3 bases are TGTGCCAGCAGCCAACCAGACAGGAGCTCCTACAATGAGCAGTTCTTC.

This clone was found once. This sequence joins TRBV7-2 and TRBJ2-5, with D perhaps matching TRBD2 (6 bases). This CDR3 spans 19 amino acids. The V end lost 1 base, the J end lost 7 bases, and 28 bases lay between the germline ends. Per germline, CDR1 SGHTA and CDR2 FQGNSA. The CDR3 DNA follows: TGTGCCAGCAGCTTAGTCTCCCGTTTCGCGGGATCCGCTAGAGGGACCCAGTACTTC. It encodes CASSLVSRFAGSARGTQYF.

This chain joins TRBV7-9 and TRBJ1-2, with 7 bases aligning to TRBD1. Unmatched junction bases numbered 9, after V lost 6 bases and J lost 5 bases. Germline V CDR1 and CDR2: SEHNR, FQNEAQ (reference sequence). This CDR3 is built from 14 residues. CDR3 sequence: CASRSRDSRYGYTF. The CDR3 bases are TGTGCCAGCAGGTCCCGGGACAGCCGATATGGCTACACCTTC.

The chain uses TRBV7-9 and TRBJ1-1; D not certain. The CDR3 loop spans 13 amino acids. In germline, CDR1 is SEHNR, CDR2 FQNEAQ (reference sequence). V lost 5 bases and J lost 5, with 12 bases in between. CDR3 in DNA: TGTGCCAGCAGCCGTAACAGAGATACTGAAGCTTTCTTT. As protein: CASSRNRDTEAFF. The full variable domain, with the rest looked up from reference TRBV7-9 and TRBJ1-1, is DTGVSQNPRHKITKRGQNVTFRCDPISEHNRLYWYRQTLGQGPEFLTYFQNEAQLEKSRLLSDRFSAERPKGSFSTLEIQRTEQGDSAMYLCASSRNRDTEAFFGQGTRLTVV.

This clone was seen more than once but under ten times. J is TRBJ1-5 and V is TRBV28; 12 bases agree with TRBD1. Looked up from germline, CDR1 is MDHEN and CDR2 is SYDVKM. The CDR3 is 21 amino acids. The V and J ends lost 6 bases and 2 bases, in that order; junction bases with no gene match: 20. The chain's CDR3 is CASRTSRDRGRSLQRNQPQHF. CDR3 DNA: TGTGCCAGCAGAACTTCCCGGGACAGGGGGCGATCCCTTCAACGCAATCAGCCCCAGCATTTT.

V gene TRBV18 combines with J gene TRBJ1-1, with 7 positions matching TRBD1. V lost 4 bases, J lost 4 bases, and 12 bases stayed unmatched. The CDR3 is made up of 16 amino acids. The germline CDR1 and CDR2 sequences are KGHSH and LQKENI. The CDR3: CASSQGQIEATTEAFF. CDR3 nucleotides: TGTGCCAGCTCACAGGGACAGATTGAAGCAACCACTGAAGCTTTCTTT.

The chain joins TRBV6-6 to TRBJ1-1, with D maybe TRBD1 (6 bases). This CDR3 has 15 amino acids. Germline lookup yields CDR1 MNHNY and CDR2 SVGAGI (reference sequence). Trimming stripped 3 bases from V and 0 bases from J, with 11 bases between. Here the CDR3 DNA reads TGTGCCAGCAGTTATGTTGCAGGGGTGAACACTGAAGCTTTCTTT. Translating it yields CASSYVAGVNTEAFF.

This chain uses TRBV6-2 or TRBV6-3 with TRBJ1-1; D uncertain. This CDR3 is built from 14 residues. Trimming took off 4 bases at V and 1 base at J, with 10 bases between the two ends. Germline V CDR1 and CDR2: MNHEY, SVGEGT. The CDR3 is CASSWAGGNTEAFF. CDR3 nucleotide sequence: TGTGCCAGCAGTTGGGCAGGTGGGAACACTGAAGCTTTCTTT.

The chain links TRBV3-1 (or the pseudogene TRBV3-2) to TRBJ1-5; weak D call: TRBD1 (5 bases). The germline V gene encodes CDR1 LGHDT and CDR2 YNNKEL (reference sequence). V shed 3 bases and J shed 3 bases, with 12 bases lying between them. The CDR3 sequence is 15 residues long. The CDR3 reads CASSHSGTSNQPQHF. The CDR3, as DNA: TGTGCCAGCAGCCATTCAGGGACTTCCAATCAGCCCCAGCATTTT.

V usage is TRBV7-9 and J usage is TRBJ2-5, with D unclear. V gave up 0 bases and J gave up 7 bases, with 12 bases separating them. CDR3 length: 14 amino acids. Per germline, CDR1 SEHNR and CDR2 FQNEAQ (reference sequence). The CDR3 region is CASSLALSRGTQYF. DNA for the CDR3: TGTGCCAGCAGCTTAGCGCTTTCCAGAGGGACCCAGTACTTC.

The V gene is TRBV6-5, the J gene TRBJ1-6; no reliable D call. Germline loops: CDR1 MNHEY, CDR2 SVGAGI. Trimming took off 7 bases at V and 7 bases at J, with 11 bases between the two ends. The CDR3 spans 13 residues. The CDR3 coding sequence is TGTGCCAGCACCGGAGGCCCAAATTCACCCCTCCACTTT. It translates to CASTGGPNSPLHF.

Concerning this clone itself: At one end, the junction sequence differs from germline, possibly due to a read error. The V gene is TRBV6-1, the J gene TRBJ2-4, with 8 positions matching TRBD2. The CDR3 loop spans 13 amino acids. Germline V gene sequence: CDR1 MNHNS, CDR2 SASEGT. The CDR3 DNA reads as TGTGCCAGCAGGGAAGGGGCGGGGGGCCACGTGGACTTC. This codes for CASREGAGGHVDF.

The CDR3 here is CASSRTDANTGELFF. As DNA, the CDR3 is TGTGCCAGCAGCCGGACAGACGCGAACACCGGGGAGCTGTTTTTT. The chain is built from TRBV6-5 and TRBJ2-2; possible D gene TRBD1, 6 bases. CDR3 length: 15 residues. V was pared by 6 bases and J by 0 bases, with 11 bases between. CDR1 and CDR2 from the germline V gene are MNHEY and SVGAGI.